This T cell receptor beta chain is drawn from a study of immune evolution from preneoplasia to lung adenocarcinoma. Study-wide points: Later-stage lesions appeared to have more T cells, more diversity, less clonality.

Concerning this clone: What it recognizes is unknown.

Resections took place in Japan or China from 2014 to 2017. Nucleic acids came from premalignant or tumor cells enriched by macro-dissection. Only in-frame clones appear in the TCRdb table, and some are missing; sequencing was by immunoSEQ multiplex PCR. The table has roughly 5,300 clones, 70% to 75% seen once. The CDR3 loop spans 17 amino acids. Per germline, CDR1 LGHNT and CDR2 FRNRAP. Trimming removed 1 base from V and 8 bases from J; junction bases left unmatched: 13. This chain joins TRBV12-5 and TRBJ2-1; TRBD1 matches 8 bases. The TCR sequence derives from a person aged 60-79 years with lung adenocarcinoma. The sample taken for sequencing was FFPE lung adenocarcinoma in situ tissue. The CDR3 nucleotides read TGTGCTAGTGGTTTGGCCTTGGACAGGGAACTTTTCGATGAGCAGTTCTTC. Encoded protein: CASGLALDRELFDEQFF.